The next 14 T cell receptor beta chains were all read from a single sample in a study of OX40 agonist ivuxolimab in advanced cancers. Libraries were constructed by the immunoSEQ multiplex PCR assay. TCRdb limited this immuneACCESS table to in-frame rearrangements with V and J called. A share of clones is missing; checked studies link under half to unresolved V genes, and the rest is unexplained. This sample comprises around 140,000 clones, 90% of them detected only once. The ten largest clones take up about 1% of the sample. The starting material was CD4+ or CD8+ T cells sorted from blood, obtained in a trial of the OX40 agonist ivuxolimab. Receptors originate from an adult with an advanced solid tumor such as melanoma, head and neck, liver or kidney cancer.

V gene TRBV2 combines with J gene TRBJ2-3; possible D gene TRBD2, 6 bases. Germline V lookup: CDR1 SNHLY, CDR2 FYNNEI. V shed 6 bases and J shed 8 bases, with 21 bases lying between them. CDR3 length: 15 amino acids. This CDR3 reads CASRIGTPPTGTQYF. As DNA, the CDR3 is TGTGCCAGCAGAATCGGGACTCCACCAACGGGTACGCAGTATTTT.

V gene TRBV9 combines with J gene TRBJ2-1; the D gene could be TRBD1 or TRBD2 (5 bases each). CDR1 is SGDLS and CDR2 is YYNGEE in the germline V gene. The CDR3 spans 17 residues. Trimming took off 4 bases at V and 0 bases at J, with 17 bases between the two ends. The CDR3 loop reads CASSQRGDLYSYNEQFF. CDR3 nucleotide sequence: TGTGCCAGCAGCCAACGGGGCGACCTTTACTCCTACAATGAGCAGTTCTTC. Filled out from reference TRBV9 and TRBJ2-1, the complete variable domain reads DSGVTQTPKHLITATGQRVTLRCSPRSGDLSVYWYQQSLDQGLQFLIQYYNGEERAKGNILERFSAQQFPDLHSELNLSSLELGDSALYFCASSQRGDLYSYNEQFFGPGTRLTVL.

The chain employs TRBV28 and TRBJ2-1; 10 nucleotides agree with TRBD1. In germline, CDR1 is MDHEN, CDR2 SYDVKM. The CDR3 spans 16 residues. J gave up 7 bases and V 6 bases, and 12 bases lay outside the gene matches. Written as DNA, the CDR3 is TGTGCCAGCAGATTGACAGGGGGCGCGCGGTTGAATGAGCAGTTCTTC. Amino acids: CASRLTGGARLNEQFF.

The rearrangement joins TRBV10-2 to TRBJ1-4; no firm D call. Germline loops: CDR1 WSHSY, CDR2 SAAADI. The V gene lost 10 bases and the J gene lost 5 bases, with 17 bases spanning the gap. The length of the CDR3 is 14 residues. The CDR3 nucleotides are TGCGCCACCTCTCCGGAAGATGCCAATGAAAAACTGTTTTTT. Translation: CATSPEDANEKLFF.

The chain couples TRBV11-1 to TRBJ2-2, with 8 bases identical to TRBD2. CDR1 is SGHAT, CDR2 FQDESV, per germline (reference sequence). With V trimmed by 10 bases and J by 5 bases, 12 bases remained unmatched. CDR3 size: 15 residues. The CDR3 reads CATYGTGGATGELFF. Written as DNA, the CDR3 is TGTGCCACCTACGGAACGGGGGGGGCGACCGGGGAGCTGTTTTTT.

V and J are TRBV4-1 and TRBJ1-2; a weak D match, TRBD1 (6 bases). CDR1 is MGHRA and CDR2 is YSYEKL in the germline V gene. The CDR3 sequence is 14 residues long. The V end was cut by 2 bases, the J end by 5 bases, with 12 bases between. This CDR3 is CASSQSQGIYGYTF. As DNA, the CDR3 is TGCGCCAGCAGCCAAAGTCAGGGGATATATGGCTACACCTTC.

J is TRBJ1-5 and V is TRBV30; TRBD1 matches 12 bases. The germline V gene has CDR1 GTSNPN and CDR2 SVGIG (reference sequence). V was pared by 2 bases and J by 2 bases, with 22 bases of the junction left unmatched. This CDR3 is built from 22 residues. In DNA, the CDR3 is TGTGCCTGGAGTAGTATTGCTAAAAAACTCGGGACAGGGGGCGAGGGCAATCAGCCCCAGCATTTT. Translating gives CAWSSIAKKLGTGGEGNQPQHF.

CDR3 bases: TGCAGCGTCGCGGAAGGGGCCCCCTACGAGCAGTACTTC. Amino acids: CSVAEGAPYEQYF. The V gene is TRBV29-1, the J gene TRBJ2-7, with D perhaps matching TRBD1 (5 bases). Between the trimmed V and J ends, which lost 6 bases and 2 bases, there was a span of 14 bases. Germline V gene data show CDR1 as SQVTM and CDR2 as ANQGSEA. The CDR3 totals 13 residues.

The chain combines TRBV18 with TRBJ1-1, with no clear D. Germline V gene sequence: CDR1 KGHSH, CDR2 LQKENI. Trimming took off 8 bases at V and 3 bases at J, with 10 bases between the two ends. This CDR3 is built from 12 residues. The CDR3 coding sequence is TGTGCCAGCCAGCAGGAGTACACTGAAGCTTTCTTT. It encodes CASQQEYTEAFF.

This chain links TRBV28 with TRBJ2-7, with unresolved D. CDR3 length equals 16 residues. Germline V lookup: CDR1 MDHEN, CDR2 SYDVKM. Deletions cut 2 bases from V and 0 bases from J, with 14 bases between. The CDR3 DNA is TGTGCCAGCAGTTTAGTAGAGGCCCACGTCTCCTACGAGCAGTACTTC. It translates to CASSLVEAHVSYEQYF.

This chain links TRBV5-1 with TRBJ2-7; D ambiguous. This CDR3 spans 13 amino acids. CDR1 SGHRS and CDR2 YFSETQ come from the germline V gene. V lost 4 bases and J 2 bases, leaving 10 bases between the germline ends. CDR3 sequence (DNA): TGCGCCAGCAGCGACCTCAGGCCCTACGAGCAGTACTTC. Translating it yields CASSDLRPYEQYF.

The genes are TRBV21-1 and TRBJ1-5. TRBV21-1 counts as a pseudogene. The CDR3 runs 15 residues. The CDR3 sequence: CASSPGLRDNQPQHF. Here the CDR3 DNA reads TGTGCCAGCAGCCCGGGGCTGAGGGACAATCAGCCCCAGCATTTT.

This clone came up once. This chain joins TRBV5-1 and TRBJ2-7; 8 bases agree with TRBD2. V was clipped by 3 bases and J by 0 bases; unmatched bases: 2. Germline assignment: CDR1 SGHRS and CDR2 YFSETQ. The CDR3 length is 14 residues. The CDR3 sequence is CASSSSGSSYEQYF. In DNA, the CDR3 is TGCGCCAGCAGCTCGAGCGGGAGCTCCTACGAGCAGTACTTC.

The chain couples TRBV27 to TRBJ2-3, with D possibly called TRBD1 or TRBD2 (5 bases each). The CDR3 spans 16 residues. Trimming removed 5 bases at V and 0 bases at J, with 15 bases between. Germline assignment: CDR1 MNHEY and CDR2 SMNVEV (reference sequence). Here the CDR3 DNA reads TGTGCCAGCAGTACGGGGACGGCAAGAAGCACAGATACGCAGTATTTT. As protein: CASSTGTARSTDTQYF.